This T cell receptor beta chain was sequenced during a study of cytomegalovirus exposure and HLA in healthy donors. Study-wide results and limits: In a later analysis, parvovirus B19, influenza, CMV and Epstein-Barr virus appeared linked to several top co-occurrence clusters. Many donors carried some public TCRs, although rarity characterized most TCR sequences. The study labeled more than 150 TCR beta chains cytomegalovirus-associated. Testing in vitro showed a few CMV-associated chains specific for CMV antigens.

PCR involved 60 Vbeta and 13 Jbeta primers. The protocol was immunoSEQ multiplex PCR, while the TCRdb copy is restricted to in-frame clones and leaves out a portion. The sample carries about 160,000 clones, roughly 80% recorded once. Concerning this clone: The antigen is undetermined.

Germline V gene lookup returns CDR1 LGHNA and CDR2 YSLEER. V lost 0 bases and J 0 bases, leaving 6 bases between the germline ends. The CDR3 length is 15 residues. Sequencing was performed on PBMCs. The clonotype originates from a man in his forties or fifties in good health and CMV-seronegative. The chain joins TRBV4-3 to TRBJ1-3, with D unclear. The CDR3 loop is CASSQDEGSGNTIYF. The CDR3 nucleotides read TGCGCCAGCAGCCAAGACGAGGGCTCTGGAAACACCATATATTTT.